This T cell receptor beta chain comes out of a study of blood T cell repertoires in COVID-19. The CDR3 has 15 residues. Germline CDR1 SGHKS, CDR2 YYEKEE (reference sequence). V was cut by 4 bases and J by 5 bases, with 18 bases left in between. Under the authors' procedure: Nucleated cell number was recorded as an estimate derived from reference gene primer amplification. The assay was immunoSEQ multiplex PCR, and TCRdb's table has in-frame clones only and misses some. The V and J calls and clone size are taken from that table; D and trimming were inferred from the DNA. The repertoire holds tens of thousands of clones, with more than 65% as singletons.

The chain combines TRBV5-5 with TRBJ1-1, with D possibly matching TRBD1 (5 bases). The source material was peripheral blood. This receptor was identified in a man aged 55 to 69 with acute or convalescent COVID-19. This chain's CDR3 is CASSPTRRDMTEAFF. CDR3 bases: TGTGCCAGCAGCCCAACCCGCAGGGATATGACTGAAGCTTTCTTT.